A single T cell receptor beta chain is shown here with its context. The antigen is not known. The CDR3 consists of 15 residues. Germline V gives CDR1 SEHNR, CDR2 FQNEAQ (reference sequence). Trimming took 5 bases from V and 9 from J, leaving 23 bases between them. Indicated time point: cycle 4 day 1 (C4D1), after less than 7 weeks of nivolumab. Each patient relapsed following autologous stem cell transplantation, and prior brentuximab vedotin exposure differed. Using magnetic negative selection, the CD4+ T cells were separated out of thawed PBMCs. The protocol was immunoSEQ multiplex PCR, while the TCRdb copy is restricted to in-frame clones and leaves out a portion. The table shows 31,000 or so clones, with around 84% occurring only once. The sample is drawn from a study of PD-1 blockade in classical Hodgkin lymphoma. Findings of the study overall: While CD8+ TCR diversity did not rise significantly by C4D1, CD4+ TCR diversity did. No one has yet defined what causes the repertoire differences, which may be disease activity or prior therapy.

The source of this sequence is a human donor with classical Hodgkin lymphoma. The V call is TRBV7-9, the J call TRBJ2-7; D assignment may be TRBD1 or TRBD2 (5 bases each). Source: CD4+ T cells from blood, taken before the fourth cycle of nivolumab. The CDR3 protein is CASSPTAGTVLRQYF. The CDR3 DNA reads TGTGCCAGCAGCCCAACCGCCGGGACGGTCCTGAGGCAGTACTTC.